Each of the 25 T cell receptor beta chains below was sequenced from the same sample in a study of graft-versus-host responses after intestinal transplantation. Produced via immunoSEQ multiplex PCR; TCRdb's table is partial and in-frame only. This repertoire shows 45,000 to 60,000 clones, over 90% found once; its top ten account for 2% to 3%. Their recognized antigens are unknown. The sequencing used unstimulated CD4+ T cells sorted from spleen or lymph node cells, collected before transplant. The source of these receptors is a human donor who was the organ donor for an intestinal transplant.

This chain joins TRBV15 and TRBJ2-3; D is possibly TRBD1 (6 bases). CDR1 and CDR2 from the germline V gene are LNHNV and YYDKDF (reference sequence). Trimming cost V 4 bases and J 0 bases, with 8 bases left between them. This CDR3 has 14 residues. CDR3 DNA: TGTGCCACCAGCAAAACAGGGAGCACAGATACGCAGTATTTT. This encodes CATSKTGSTDTQYF.

CDR3 amino acids: CAWSVPRVSYEQYF. CDR3 DNA sequence: TGTGCCTGGAGTGTACCCAGGGTCTCCTACGAGCAGTACTTC. The J gene is TRBJ2-7, the V gene TRBV30, with a possible D match to TRBD1 (5 bases). There are 14 residues in the CDR3. V was cut by 0 bases and J by 0 bases, with 9 bases left in between. From germline, CDR1 is GTSNPN and CDR2 SVGIG (reference sequence). Together with reference TRBV30 and TRBJ2-7, the CDR3 gives the full variable domain: SQTIHQWPATLVQPVGSPLSLECTVEGTSNPNLYWYRQAAGRGLQLLFYSVGIGQISSEVPQNLSASRPQDRQFILSSKKLLLSDSGFYLCAWSVPRVSYEQYFGPGTRLTVT.

The rearrangement links TRBV7-9 to TRBJ2-7; D perhaps matches TRBD2 (6 bases). Germline CDR1 reads SEHNR; CDR2 reads FQNEAQ (reference sequence). The CDR3 has 13 residues. Between the trimmed V and J ends, which lost 3 bases and 6 bases, there was a span of 12 bases. CDR3 in DNA: TGTGCCAGCAGCTTCGATGGAGGGAGCGAGCAGTACTTC. Translation: CASSFDGGSEQYF. Complete variable domain (other parts from reference TRBV7-9 and TRBJ2-7): DTGVSQNPRHKITKRGQNVTFRCDPISEHNRLYWYRQTLGQGPEFLTYFQNEAQLEKSRLLSDRFSAERPKGSFSTLEIQRTEQGDSAMYLCASSFDGGSEQYFGPGTRLTVT.

This rearrangement joins TRBV6-1 to TRBJ2-7; possibly TRBD1 or TRBD2 for D (6 bases each). The CDR3 consists of 15 residues. Trimming removed 6 bases at V and 0 bases at J, with 15 bases between. Germline values: CDR1 MNHNS, CDR2 SASEGT. The CDR3 is CASRYRGQDSYEQYF. DNA for the CDR3: TGTGCCAGCAGGTACCGGGGGCAGGACTCCTACGAGCAGTACTTC.

The J gene is TRBJ2-7, the V gene TRBV7-2; 9 bases map to TRBD1. CDR3 size: 14 residues. Trimming cost V 5 bases and J 13 bases; bases outside gene matches: 15. Germline V gene data show CDR1 as SGHTA and CDR2 as FQGNSA. CDR3 coding DNA: TGTGCCAGCAGCGCCGGGACAGGGAGCGAGCAGTACTACTTC. Its translation is CASSAGTGSEQYYF.

The rearrangement links TRBV28 to TRBJ2-7; either TRBD1 or TRBD2 may supply D (5 bases each). This CDR3 comprises 12 residues. Trimming took 3 bases from V and 12 from J, leaving 15 bases between them. CDR1 is MDHEN and CDR2 is SYDVKM in the germline V gene. The CDR3 bases are TGTGCCAGCAGTTTTTCAACTAGGACAATGTACTTC. This sequence encodes CASSFSTRTMYF.

The chain links TRBV10-3 to TRBJ2-4; 10 nucleotides match TRBD2. CDR3 length equals 17 residues. V was clipped by 4 bases and J by 1 base; unmatched bases: 7. Germline lookup yields CDR1 ENHRY and CDR2 SYGVKD. The CDR3 DNA reads as TGTGCCATCAGTGGGGGAAGCGGGAGGGCTGCCAAAAACATTCAGTACTTC. It translates to CAISGGSGRAAKNIQYF.

The rearrangement links TRBV11-2 to TRBJ1-2; D is perhaps TRBD1 (6 bases). Trimming cost V 1 base and J 4 bases, with 13 bases left between them. From germline, CDR1 is SGHAT and CDR2 FQNNGV. The CDR3 has 15 residues. CDR3 region: CASSLGATGTYGYTF. The CDR3 DNA is TGTGCCAGCAGCTTAGGAGCTACAGGGACCTATGGCTACACCTTC.

V usage is TRBV7-9 and J usage is TRBJ1-1; D is possibly TRBD1 (6 bases). The CDR3 has 15 residues. Between the trimmed V and J ends, which lost 5 bases and 4 bases, there was a span of 17 bases. CDR1 is SEHNR, CDR2 FQNEAQ, per germline (reference sequence). CDR3 sequence (DNA): TGTGCCAGCAGCGACAGGCAGGGAGAGACCACTGAAGCTTTCTTT. Residues: CASSDRQGETTEAFF.

This sequence joins TRBV7-9 and TRBJ1-1; 8 bases line up with TRBD1. This CDR3 region has 14 residues. J was trimmed by 7 bases and V by 3 bases; bases with no gene match: 7. Germline values: CDR1 SEHNR, CDR2 FQNEAQ (reference sequence). The CDR3 loop reads CASSFPGQGSEAFF. CDR3 sequence (DNA): TGTGCCAGCAGCTTCCCTGGACAGGGAAGTGAAGCTTTCTTT.

The rearrangement joins TRBV9 to TRBJ2-1, with D possibly TRBD2 on 6 matching bases. V lost 0 bases, J lost 0 bases, and 7 bases lay in between. Germline-derived CDR1 and CDR2 are SGDLS and YYNGEE. The CDR3 contains 15 residues. CDR3 in DNA: TGTGCCAGCAGCGTAGTCGGGAGCTCCTACAATGAGCAGTTCTTC. Translation: CASSVVGSSYNEQFF.

This rearrangement joins TRBV7-2 to TRBJ1-2, with D perhaps TRBD1 (5 bases). Trimming shortened V by 4 bases and J by 8 bases, and 11 bases separated the two germline ends. CDR1 SGHTA and CDR2 FQGNSA come from the germline V gene. The CDR3 runs 12 residues. CDR3 bases: TGTGCCAGCAGCTCCCGCCCAGGGGGCTACACCTTC. It translates to CASSSRPGGYTF.

This chain links TRBV6-5 with TRBJ2-7; TRBD2 matches at 7 bases. Trimming removed 4 bases from V and 5 bases from J; junction bases left unmatched: 8. The CDR3 is made up of 14 amino acids. Germline CDR1 MNHEY, CDR2 SVGAGI. As DNA, the CDR3 is TGTGCCAGCAGTTGGGGCGGGAGTTTTAACGAGCAGTACTTC. Its protein is CASSWGGSFNEQYF.

The chain carries TRBV7-2 and TRBJ2-1, with 14 bases matching TRBD2. With V trimmed by 3 bases and J by 7 bases, 2 bases remained unmatched. Per the germline V gene, CDR1 is SGHTA and CDR2 is FQGNSA. CDR3 length: 15 residues. DNA for the CDR3: TGTGCCAGCAGCTTGACTAGCGGGAGGGTAAATGAGCAGTTCTTC. Translating it yields CASSLTSGRVNEQFF.

The genes are TRBV7-6 and TRBJ2-5; 9 bases are shared with TRBD2. The CDR3 has 21 residues. V shed 4 bases and J 5 bases; nucleotides not matched to a gene: 26. The V gene's germline CDR1 is SGHVS and CDR2 FNYEAQ. The CDR3: CASSYHQKAPGLAGGDETQYF. As DNA, the CDR3 is TGTGCCAGCAGCTATCACCAGAAAGCTCCGGGACTAGCTGGAGGCGATGAGACCCAGTACTTC.

The gene calls are TRBV7-2 and TRBJ2-3; TRBD1 agrees at 9 bases. The CDR3 consists of 16 residues. V gave up 5 bases and J gave up 0 bases; unmatched junction bases: 6. CDR1 is SGHTA and CDR2 is FQGNSA in the germline V gene. The CDR3 loop reads CASSPRQGGSTDTQYF. DNA for the CDR3: TGTGCCAGCAGCCCCAGACAGGGGGGAAGCACAGATACGCAGTATTTT.

This rearrangement joins TRBV7-3 to TRBJ2-3, with 7 bases fitting TRBD2. The CDR3 length is 15 residues. J was trimmed by 0 bases and V by 4 bases; bases with no gene match: 4. Germline V gene lookup returns CDR1 SGHTA and CDR2 FQGTGA. Here the CDR3 reads CASSSGLTSTDTQYF. CDR3 sequence (DNA): TGTGCCAGCAGCTCGGGACTAACTAGCACAGATACGCAGTATTTT.

This chain joins TRBV7-2 and TRBJ2-2; TRBD2 matches at 13 bases. V lost 3 bases and J lost 1; bases outside the gene matches: 2. The length of the CDR3 is 17 residues. The V gene's germline CDR1 is SGHTA and CDR2 FQGNSA. CDR3 coding DNA: TGTGCCAGCAGCTTCACTAGCGGGAGGGTGAACACCGGGGAGCTGTTTTTT. Translated, it gives CASSFTSGRVNTGELFF.

The chain combines TRBV6-6 with TRBJ2-7; 7 positions match TRBD1. There are 11 residues in the CDR3. V was pared by 5 bases and J by 9 bases, with 4 bases of the junction left unmatched. The germline gives CDR1 MNHNY, CDR2 SVGAGI (reference sequence). The CDR3 here is CASSNDRAQYF. The DNA of the CDR3 is TGTGCCAGCAGTAACGACAGGGCGCAGTACTTC.

The genes are TRBV6-5 and TRBJ2-1, with 11 nucleotides matching TRBD2. This CDR3 comprises 15 residues. Losses at the gene ends were 6 bases for V and 2 bases for J; bases not matched to a gene: 3. Germline lookup yields CDR1 MNHEY and CDR2 SVGAGI. CDR3 residues: CASSLLAGAYNEQFF. The CDR3 DNA is TGTGCCAGCAGCTTACTAGCGGGAGCCTACAATGAGCAGTTCTTC.

This chain uses TRBV30 with TRBJ1-2; D not resolved. The CDR3 is 12 amino acids. The V end was cut by 4 bases, the J end by 4 bases, with 10 bases between. The germline CDR1 and CDR2 sequences are GTSNPN and SVGIG (reference sequence). As DNA, the CDR3 is TGTGCCTGGAACTCGGCCCTCTATGGCTACACCTTC. This encodes CAWNSALYGYTF.

The chain uses TRBV18 and TRBJ1-2; 9 bases map to TRBD1. The CDR3 is made up of 13 amino acids. Germline CDR1 is KGHSH and CDR2 is LQKENI. Unmatched junction bases numbered 3, after V lost 2 bases and J lost 8 bases. The CDR3 reads CASSPVTGGGYTF. The DNA of the CDR3 is TGTGCCAGCTCACCAGTGACAGGGGGAGGCTACACCTTC.

This chain connects TRBV7-4 to TRBJ2-7, with 10 bases fitting TRBD1. From germline, CDR1 is SGHVT and CDR2 SQSDAQ. CDR3 size: 14 residues. J gave up 3 bases and V 3 bases, and 2 bases lay outside the gene matches. CDR3 in amino acids: CASSLGDRGYEQYF. The CDR3 coding sequence is TGTGCCAGCAGCTTGGGGGACAGGGGCTACGAGCAGTACTTC.

The V and J genes are TRBV30 and TRBJ1-5; 8 bases are shared with TRBD1. This CDR3 is 17 amino acids long. With V trimmed by 1 base and J by 0 bases, 8 bases remained unmatched. CDR1 GTSNPN and CDR2 SVGIG come from the germline V gene (reference sequence). The CDR3 DNA sequence: TGTGCCTGGAGTGCAGACAGGGGCTTCTATAGCAATCAGCCCCAGCATTTT. Its protein product is CAWSADRGFYSNQPQHF.

The V call is TRBV6-1, the J call TRBJ2-5; 8 bases agree with TRBD1. V lost 1 base, J lost 0 bases, and 4 bases stayed unmatched. The CDR3 totals 16 residues. Germline CDR1 is MNHNS and CDR2 is SASEGT. The CDR3 sequence: CASSEVDRGNQETQYF. Here the CDR3 DNA reads TGTGCCAGCAGTGAAGTCGACAGGGGAAACCAAGAGACCCAGTACTTC.